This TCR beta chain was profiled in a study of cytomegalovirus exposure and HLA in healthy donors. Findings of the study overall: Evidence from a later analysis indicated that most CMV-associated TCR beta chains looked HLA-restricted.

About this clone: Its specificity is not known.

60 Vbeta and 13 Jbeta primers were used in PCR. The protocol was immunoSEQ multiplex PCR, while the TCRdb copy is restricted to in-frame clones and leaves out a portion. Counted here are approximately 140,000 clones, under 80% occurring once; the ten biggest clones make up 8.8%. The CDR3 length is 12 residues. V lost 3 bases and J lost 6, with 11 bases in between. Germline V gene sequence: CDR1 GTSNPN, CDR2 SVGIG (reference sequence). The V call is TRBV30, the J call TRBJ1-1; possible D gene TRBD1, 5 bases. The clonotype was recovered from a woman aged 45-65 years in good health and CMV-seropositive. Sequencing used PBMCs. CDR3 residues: CAWSPGTAEAFF. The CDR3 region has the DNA TGTGCCTGGAGCCCAGGGACTGCTGAAGCTTTCTTT.